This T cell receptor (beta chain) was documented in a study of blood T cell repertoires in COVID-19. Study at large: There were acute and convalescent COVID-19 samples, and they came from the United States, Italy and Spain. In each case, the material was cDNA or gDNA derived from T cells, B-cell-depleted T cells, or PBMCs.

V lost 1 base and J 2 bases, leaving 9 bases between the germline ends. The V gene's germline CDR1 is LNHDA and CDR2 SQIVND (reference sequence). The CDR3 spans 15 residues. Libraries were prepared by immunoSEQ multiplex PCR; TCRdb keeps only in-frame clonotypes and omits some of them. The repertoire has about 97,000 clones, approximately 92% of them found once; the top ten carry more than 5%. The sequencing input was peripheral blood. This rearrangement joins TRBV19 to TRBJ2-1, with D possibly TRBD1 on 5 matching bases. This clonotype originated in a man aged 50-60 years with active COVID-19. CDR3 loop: CASSIAAGTYNEQFF. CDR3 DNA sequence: TGTGCCAGTAGTATAGCAGCAGGGACCTACAATGAGCAGTTCTTC.